This T cell receptor (beta chain) was retrieved from a study of T cells in Graves' hyperthyroidism and ophthalmopathy. Study-wide context: The initial diagnosis was the point when peripheral blood was collected, ahead of any treatment.

The authors obtained PBMCs from around 10 ml of fresh peripheral blood. It was RNA transcripts that yielded the amplified TCR beta CDR3 regions. Using the HTBI primer set, a first-round RT-PCR was run on the TCR CDR3. In TCRdb, the multiplex PCR reads were re-called with MiXCR into one record per CDR3 protein. The sample has more than 550,000 distinct CDR3 sequences, 15% to 20% seen once; the top ten hold around 16%. This clonotype has more than one count but fewer than ten. Its cognate antigen is unknown. CDR1 and CDR2 from the germline V gene are SGHRS and YFSETQ. Trimming cost V 4 bases and J 2 bases; bases outside gene matches: 6. There are 14 residues in the CDR3. Study results and limitations: It was a median around seven months before onset that the model predicted ophthalmopathy. Expanded thyroid clonotypes (above 0.001) were mostly also found in blood.

The origin of this receptor is a man aged 50 or older with Graves' hyperthyroidism. The chain uses TRBV5-1 and TRBJ2-7; 7 positions agree with TRBD1. Sequenced: blood. The CDR3 region is CASSVTGQTYEQYF. The DNA of the CDR3 is TGCGCCAGCAGCGTGACAGGGCAAACCTACGAGCAGTACTTC.